This is a list of T cell receptor beta chains from one sample in a study of shared clonotypes between healthy human individuals. The assay was immunoSEQ multiplex PCR, and TCRdb's table has in-frame clones only and misses some. Among roughly 2.2 million clones, 80% to 95% were seen once, and the ten largest hold 0.37%. Input material: naive CD4+ T cells from PBMCs. All receptors derive from a man between 18 and 35 years old in good health. Some clones in this sample may be carry-over from other donors' samples. Both conserved end residues are part of each CDR3. D genes are given only for firm matches. Clone size is not always given. Where it is, it says once, few, many or a class for expanded clones.

clone size,V gene,D gene,J gene,CDR3 DNA,CDR3 protein
once,TRBV4-1,-,TRBJ2-1,TGCGCCAGCAGCCAAGATTGGCGGCCAAGCTCCTACAATGAGCAGTTCTTC,CASSQDWRPSSYNEQFF
-,TRBV19,TRBD1,TRBJ2-4,TGTGCCAGTAGTATACTTGGCAGGGGGATTCAGTACTTC,CASSILGRGIQYF
once,TRBV15,-,TRBJ1-1,TGTGCCACCAGCAGAGAAGGGAAGACTGAAGCTTTCTTT,CATSREGKTEAFF
-,TRBV9,-,TRBJ2-3,TGTGCCAGCAGCGTAGACGGAGATACGCAGTATTTT,CASSVDGDTQYF
-,TRBV12-1,-,TRBJ2-7,TGTGCCAGCAGCTTTAGGGAGCGGGATCATAACGAGCAGTACTTC,CASSFRERDHNEQYF
-,TRBV14,-,TRBJ1-2,TGTGCCAGCAGCCATGACTTGCGGGCCCCTTATGGCTACACCTTC,CASSHDLRAPYGYTF
-,TRBV28,-,TRBJ1-5,TGTGCCAGCATCAACATGAGGGGACAGCCCCAGCATTTT,CASINMRGQPQHF
-,TRBV28,TRBD1,TRBJ1-1,TGTGCCAGCAGTGAGAGAGGGACAGACAAAGCTTTCTTT,CASSERGTDKAFF
-,TRBV7-3,TRBD2,TRBJ2-3,TGTGCCAGCAGCACCGGGACTAGCGGATTCACAGATACGCAGTATTTT,CASSTGTSGFTDTQYF
-,TRBV4-3,-,TRBJ1-2,TGCGCCAGCAGCCAAGGGCCCGGGGATGGCTACACCTTC,CASSQGPGDGYTF
-,TRBV18,-,TRBJ2-7,TGTGCCAGCTCACCACAACCGACAGAAACCTACGAGCAGTACTTC,CASSPQPTETYEQYF